This TCR beta chain was recovered during a study of HIV-infected patients and healthy controls. The CDR3 consists of 13 residues. CDR1 and CDR2 (germline): SGHVS, FNYEAQ. The V end was cut by 4 bases, the J end by 3 bases, with 10 bases between. This clonotype was observed a single time. No cell fractionation was done, so the repertoire covers all unsorted peripheral blood T cells. cDNA was made from approximately 0.55 ug RNA using alpha and beta constant primers. Alpha and beta chain libraries were made separately by chain-specific third strand synthesis with multiplexing indices. MiXCR, applied by TCRdb to the 5' RACE reads, yields one record per CDR3 protein. The sample lists 10,000 to 15,000 distinct CDR3 sequences; around 9.9% were seen once.

The sequence was collected from an adult in good health. Material: blood. The V gene is TRBV7-6, the J gene TRBJ2-7, with no clear D. DNA of the CDR3: TGTGCCAGCAGCTCAAAAAGCAGCTACGAGCAGTACTTC. Its protein product is CASSSKSSYEQYF.